Detailed here is one TCR beta chain. The antigen remains undetermined. V dropped 1 base and J dropped 6 bases, with 6 bases sitting between them. The CDR3 runs to 12 residues. Germline values: CDR1 SGHRS, CDR2 YFSETQ. Here immunoSEQ multiplex PCR was the method, and the copy in TCRdb shows in-frame clones only, minus some. The sample lists 12,000 to 15,000 clones; roughly four fifths were seen once. The data originate from a study of T cells in localized non-small cell lung cancer. Study-wide findings and caveats: Elevated blood T cell density was associated with longer overall survival. Peak T cell clonality was found in uninvolved adjacent lung, exceeding tumor. Only one tumor region was sequenced, so heterogeneity remains possible. In adjacent lung appeared a median about 57 of the top 100 tumor clones.

This receptor was identified in a female donor over 55 with stage I squamous cell lung carcinoma. Here the sequenced sample was peripheral blood, taken before any cancer treatment. This sequence joins TRBV5-1 and TRBJ2-3; a possible D gene is TRBD1 (5 bases). CDR3 in amino acids: CASSLKGDTQYF. CDR3 in DNA: TGCGCCAGCAGCTTGAAGGGGGATACGCAGTATTTT.